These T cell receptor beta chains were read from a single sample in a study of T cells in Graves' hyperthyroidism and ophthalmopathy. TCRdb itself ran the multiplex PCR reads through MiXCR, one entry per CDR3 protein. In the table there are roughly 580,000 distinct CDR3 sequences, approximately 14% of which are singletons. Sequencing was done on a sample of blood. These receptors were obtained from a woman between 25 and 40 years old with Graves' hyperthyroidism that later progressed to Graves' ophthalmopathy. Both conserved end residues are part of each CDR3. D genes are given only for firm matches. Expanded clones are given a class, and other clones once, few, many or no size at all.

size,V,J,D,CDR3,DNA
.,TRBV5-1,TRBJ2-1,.,CASSLRQGTGNEQFF,TGCGCCAGCAGCTTGAGGCAGGGTACGGGCAATGAGCAGTTCTTC
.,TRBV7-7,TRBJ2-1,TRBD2,CASSLGSPGGQSVSVQFF,TGTGCTAGCAGCTTAGGATCGCCGGGAGGGCAATCAGTCAGTGTTCAGTTCTTC
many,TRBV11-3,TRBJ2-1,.,CASAGYNEQFF,TGTGCCAGCGCAGGCTACAATGAGCAGTTCTTC
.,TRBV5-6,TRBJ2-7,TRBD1,CASSHRDRGSYEQYF,TGTGCCAGCAGCCACCGGGACAGGGGATCCTACGAGCAGTACTTC
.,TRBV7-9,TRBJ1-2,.,CASSLEPGGLNYGYTF,TGTGCCAGCAGCTTAGAGCCCGGGGGGCTTAACTATGGCTACACCTTC
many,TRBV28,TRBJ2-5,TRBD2,CASSSYSGSGETQYF,TGTGCCAGCAGTTCCTATAGCGGGAGCGGGGAGACCCAGTACTTC
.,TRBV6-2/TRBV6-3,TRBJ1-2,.,CASSTAPNRAGYTF,TGTGCCAGCAGTACCGCCCCCAACAGGGCCGGCTACACCTTC
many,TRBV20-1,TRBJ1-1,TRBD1,CSALGQTEAFF,TGCAGTGCTTTGGGACAGACTGAAGCTTTCTTT
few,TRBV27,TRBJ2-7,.,CASSPLIQGEEQYF,TGTGCCAGCAGTCCCCTGATACAGGGAGAAGAGCAGTACTTC
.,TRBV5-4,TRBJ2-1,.,CASSDTNYNEQFF,TGTGCCAGCAGCGATACAAACTACAATGAGCAGTTCTTC
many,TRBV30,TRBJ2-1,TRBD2,CAWSRLAGVYEQFF,TGTGCCTGGAGTAGGCTAGCGGGAGTATATGAGCAGTTCTTC
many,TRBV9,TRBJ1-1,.,CASSVEGFTAMAAFF,TGTGCCAGCAGCGTAGAGGGGTTCACCGCTATGGCAGCTTTCTTT
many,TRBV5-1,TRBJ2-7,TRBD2,CASSLDSGAYEQYF,TGCGCCAGCAGCTTGGATAGCGGGGCCTACGAGCAGTACTTC
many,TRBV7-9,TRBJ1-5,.,CASSLETDNQPQHF,TGTGCCAGCAGCTTAGAGACAGACAATCAGCCCCAGCATTTT
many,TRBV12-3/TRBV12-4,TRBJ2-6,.,CASREFSGANVLTF,TGTGCCAGCCGGGAATTCTCTGGGGCCAACGTCCTGACTTTC
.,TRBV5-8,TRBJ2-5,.,CASSLSLTLYQETQYF,TGTGCCAGCAGCTTGTCGCTTACCTTGTACCAAGAGACCCAGTACTTC
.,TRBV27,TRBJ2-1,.,CAGSQGNEQFF,TGTGCCGGCAGTCAGGGGAATGAGCAGTTCTTC
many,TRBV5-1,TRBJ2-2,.,CASSFGGGGNTGELFF,TGCGCCAGCAGCTTTGGAGGTGGTGGGAACACCGGGGAGCTGTTTTTT
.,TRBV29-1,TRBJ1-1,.,CSGGRENTEAFF,TGCAGCGGTGGACGGGAGAACACTGAAGCTTTCTTT
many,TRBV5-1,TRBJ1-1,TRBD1,CASSTQGVLHTEAFF,TGCGCCAGCAGCACGCAGGGGGTACTCCACACTGAAGCTTTCTTT
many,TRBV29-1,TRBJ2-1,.,CSVLGQGPYNEQFF,TGCAGCGTTCTAGGGCAGGGGCCCTACAATGAGCAGTTCTTC
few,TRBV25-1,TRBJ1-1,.,CASSVLHGDSEGAFF,TGTGCCAGCAGTGTTCTTCACGGGGACTCAGAGGGAGCTTTCTTT
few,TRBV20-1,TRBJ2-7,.,CSARQSSDMFYEQYF,TGCAGTGCTCGCCAATCCTCAGACATGTTCTACGAGCAGTACTTC
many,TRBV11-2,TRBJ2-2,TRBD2,CASSRLLGGSGTGELFF,TGTGCCAGCAGCCGCCTACTTGGCGGGAGCGGCACCGGGGAGCTGTTTTTT
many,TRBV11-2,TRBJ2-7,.,CASSLWVGEQYF,TGTGCCAGCAGCTTATGGGTTGGCGAGCAGTACTTC
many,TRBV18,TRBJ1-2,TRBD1,CASSPLDGTGGYGYTF,TGTGCCAGCTCACCACTCGACGGGACAGGGGGCTATGGCTACACCTTC
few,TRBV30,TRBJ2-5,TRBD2,CAWSVPGRAKETQYF,TGTGCCTGGAGTGTACCCGGGAGGGCTAAAGAGACCCAGTACTTC
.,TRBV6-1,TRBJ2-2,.,CASSPRRRTYTGELFF,TGTGCCAGCAGCCCCCGACGGAGGACGTACACCGGGGAGCTGTTTTTT
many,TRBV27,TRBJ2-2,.,CATRPQIGGGELFF,TGTGCCACACGGCCCCAAATCGGGGGCGGGGAGCTGTTTTTT
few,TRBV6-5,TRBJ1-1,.,CASSYGEGVTEAFF,TGTGCCAGCAGTTACGGGGAGGGAGTGACTGAAGCTTTCTTT
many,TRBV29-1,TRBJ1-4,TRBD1,CSALGGTANEKLFF,TGCAGCGCCCTAGGCGGGACAGCGAATGAAAAACTGTTTTTT
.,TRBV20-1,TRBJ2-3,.,CSASGSSSTDTQYF,TGCAGTGCTAGCGGCTCTTCTAGCACAGATACGCAGTATTTT
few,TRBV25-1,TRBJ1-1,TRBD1,CASRGGSGTGVNTEAFF,TGTGCCAGCAGGGGGGGCTCCGGGACAGGGGTGAACACTGAAGCTTTCTTT
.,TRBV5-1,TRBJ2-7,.,CASSLGGDLLYEQYF,TGCGCCAGCAGCTTGGGAGGGGACCTCCTCTACGAGCAGTACTTC
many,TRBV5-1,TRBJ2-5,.,CASSLAGQPQETQYF,TGCGCCAGCAGCTTGGCCGGACAGCCCCAAGAGACCCAGTACTTC
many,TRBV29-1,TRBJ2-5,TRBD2,CSVSGGGQETQYF,TGCAGCGTCTCCGGGGGGGGGCAAGAGACCCAGTACTTC
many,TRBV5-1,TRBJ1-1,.,CASSGGGGRTEAFF,TGCGCCAGCAGCGGGGGGGGTGGACGGACTGAAGCTTTCTTT
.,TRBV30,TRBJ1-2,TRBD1,CAWSLRTGGLQGYGYTF,TGTGCCTGGAGTCTCAGGACAGGGGGCCTCCAGGGCTATGGCTACACCTTC
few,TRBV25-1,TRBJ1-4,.,CASSEFAAGNEKLFF,TGTGCCAGCAGTGAATTCGCGGCGGGTAATGAAAAACTGTTTTTT
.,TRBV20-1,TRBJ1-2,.,CSARGRVYYTF,TGCAGTGCTAGAGGGCGGGTTTACTACACCTTC
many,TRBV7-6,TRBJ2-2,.,CASSFPAGELFF,TGTGCCAGCAGCTTCCCCGCCGGGGAGCTGTTTTTT
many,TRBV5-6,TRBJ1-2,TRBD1,CASSLAGTGDGYTF,TGTGCCAGCAGCTTGGCCGGGACAGGGGATGGCTACACCTTC
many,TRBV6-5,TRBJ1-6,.,CASSYSASSPLHF,TGTGCCAGCAGTTACTCGGCTAGTTCACCCCTCCACTTT
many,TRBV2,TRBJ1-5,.,CASSWTDSNQPQHF,TGTGCCAGCAGTTGGACGGATAGCAATCAGCCCCAGCATTTT
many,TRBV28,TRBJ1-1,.,CASRGWGSHTEAFF,TGTGCCAGCAGGGGGTGGGGCTCTCACACTGAAGCTTTCTTT
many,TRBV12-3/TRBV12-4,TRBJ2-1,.,CASSRNRMDEQFF,TGTGCCAGCAGCCGCAATAGAATGGATGAGCAGTTCTTC
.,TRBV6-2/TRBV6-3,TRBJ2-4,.,CASTPLGRGAKNIQYF,TGTGCCAGCACCCCGTTAGGGCGTGGAGCCAAAAACATTCAGTACTTC
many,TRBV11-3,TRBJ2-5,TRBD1,CASSTQGTEETQYF,TGTGCCAGCAGCACACAGGGGACAGAAGAGACCCAGTACTTC
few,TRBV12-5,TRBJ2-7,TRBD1,CASGSGQGAYEQYF,TGTGCTAGTGGTTCGGGACAGGGGGCCTACGAGCAGTACTTC
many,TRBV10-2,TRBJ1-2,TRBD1,CASMREQGDGYTF,TGCGCCAGTATGCGGGAACAGGGGGACGGCTACACCTTC
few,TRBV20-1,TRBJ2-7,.,CSAPSEKSPYEQYF,TGCAGTGCTCCCAGCGAAAAGTCCCCCTACGAGCAGTACTTC
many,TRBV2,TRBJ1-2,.,CASSEAYGYTF,TGTGCCAGCAGTGAGGCCTATGGCTACACCTTC
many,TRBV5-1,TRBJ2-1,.,CASSLAGRENEQFF,TGCGCCAGCAGCTTGGCAGGCAGGGAGAATGAGCAGTTCTTC
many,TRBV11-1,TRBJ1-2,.,CASSLEGITNYGYTF,TGTGCCAGCAGCTTAGAGGGGATAACCAACTATGGCTACACCTTC
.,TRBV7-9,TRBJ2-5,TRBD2,CVSSLAGTSGDQETQYF,TGTGTCAGCAGCTTAGCGGGGACTAGCGGGGATCAAGAGACCCAGTACTTC